In this sample, the clone carrying this TCR beta chain turned up many times. Antigen: not known. Combining a sample-barcoded 5' primer with a J-beta primer mix, a second PCR ran for roughly 6 to 12 cycles. TCRdb itself ran the 5' RACE reads through MiXCR, one entry per CDR3 protein. This sample yields about 580,000 distinct CDR3 sequences, of which around 48% are seen a single time; around 24% belongs to the top ten. The data derive from a study of blood T cells in healthy people across ages. Study outcomes and limitations: Naive T cell percentage strongly correlated with TCR beta diversity.

The TCR was taken from an elderly man in good health. Material: blood.

The CDR3 region is CASSYYNRVIDEQYF. Written as DNA, the CDR3 is TGTGCCAGCAGTTACTATAACAGGGTGATCGACGAGCAGTACTTC. The chain employs TRBV6-6 and TRBJ2-7; TRBD1 might be the D (6 bases). CDR3 size: 15 residues. The germline V and J ends were trimmed by 1 base and 5 bases, with 15 bases remaining between them. The germline V gene has CDR1 MNHNY and CDR2 SVGAGI (reference sequence).